One sample yielded the 20 T cell receptor beta chains listed below, sequenced in a study of tumor and adjacent non-tumor tissue in lung cancer. Three rounds of nested PCR, following a modified ARM-PCR protocol, produced the TCRbeta library. TCRdb re-analysed the multiplex PCR reads in MiXCR, keeping a single row per CDR3 protein. The table lists some 100,000 distinct CDR3 sequences, 55% to 65% of them singletons. RNA was extracted from bulk tissue without any cell sorting. Distant lung tissue was collected more than 3 cm away from the tumor edge. The specimen sequenced was distant non-tumor lung tissue. These receptors were taken from a young man with non-small cell lung cancer.

For this clonotype: A junction end diverges from the germline sequence, so it may reflect a read error. J is TRBJ2-3 and V is TRBV20-1; D is tentatively TRBD1 or TRBD2 (6 bases each). The CDR3 has 17 residues. Germline V gene sequence: CDR1 DFQATT, CDR2 SNEGSKA (reference sequence). The CDR3 spells CSAPYWGARSRKDTQFF. Written as DNA, the CDR3 is TGCAGTGCCCCCTACTGGGGGGCTAGGAGCCGCAAAGATACGCAGTTTTTT.

The chain couples TRBV7-9 to TRBJ2-5; the D gene is possibly TRBD2 (5 bases). Trimming took off 1 base at V and 5 bases at J, with 14 bases between the two ends. The V gene's germline CDR1 is SEHNR and CDR2 FQNEAQ (reference sequence). This CDR3 spans 15 amino acids. Here the CDR3 DNA reads TGTGCCAGCAGCTTAGTAGTTCCGGGCGGGGAGACCCAGTACTTC. Translation: CASSLVVPGGETQYF.

This clonotype was counted between two and nine times. A read error is possible here, since a much larger clone lies one base away. The chain carries TRBV12-3 or TRBV12-4 and TRBJ2-2; 8 bases fit TRBD1. The CDR3 has 15 residues. This chain's CDR3 is CASNSRTGNSGEPFF. The CDR3 nucleotides read TGTGCCAGCAACTCGAGGACAGGGAATTCCGGGGAGCCGTTTTTT.

V and J are TRBV29-1 and TRBJ2-1; 9 bases fit TRBD2. This CDR3 is built from 15 residues. V was clipped by 3 bases and J by 5 bases; unmatched bases: 8. From germline, CDR1 is SQVTM and CDR2 ANQGSEA. CDR3 DNA: TGCAGCGTTGATCGGACTAGCGAGGGAAACAATGAGCAGTTCTTC. Protein sequence: CSVDRTSEGNNEQFF.

Turning to this clonotype: One base away lies a much larger clone, so this may be a sequencing read error. The chain recombines TRBV20-1 with TRBJ1-1, with 8 nucleotides matching TRBD1. J lost 1 base, V lost 5 bases, and 3 bases had no gene match. This CDR3 is built from 13 residues. Germline V gene data show CDR1 as DFQATT and CDR2 as SNEGSKA (reference sequence). The CDR3 DNA follows: TGCAGTGCTGCAGGGGGCCGGAACACTGAAGCTTTCTTT. Its translation: CSAAGGRNTEAFF.

There are many counts of this clonotype. The rearrangement joins TRBV20-1 to TRBJ2-7; possible D gene TRBD2, 7 bases. Germline V CDR1 and CDR2: DFQATT, SNEGSKA (reference sequence). V was shortened by 6 bases and J by 4 bases, with 16 bases between the two germline ends. The CDR3 is made up of 13 amino acids. The CDR3 nucleotides read TGCAGTGCCGAGGGCGGGGGCCGTTACGAGCAGTACTTC. The encoded protein is CSAEGGGRYEQYF.

For this clonotype: This sequence may be a read error, since a much larger clone differs from it by one base. The chain has TRBV4-2 and TRBJ2-1; 9 bases are a match to TRBD2. Germline V CDR1 and CDR2: LGHNA, YNFKEQ. CDR3 length: 17 residues. CDR3 in amino acids: CVSSHTQAGGSYNEQFF. The CDR3 nucleotides read TGTGTCAGCAGCCATACTCAAGCGGGGGGCTCCTACAATGAGCAGTTCTTC.

At least ten counts were recorded for this clonotype. The gene calls are TRBV29-1 and TRBJ1-4; D gene unclear. CDR1 SQVTM and CDR2 ANQGSEA come from the germline V gene. V was pared by 6 bases and J by 7 bases, with 21 bases between. The CDR3 runs 15 residues. The CDR3 protein is CSVAVLGLSSEKLFF. CDR3 DNA: TGCAGCGTGGCGGTGCTGGGGTTGAGCTCTGAAAAACTGTTTTTT.

As for this clonotype: One base away lies a much larger clone, so this may be a sequencing read error. The rearrangement joins TRBV4-1 to TRBJ2-2, with unresolved D. V lost 4 bases, J lost 8 bases, and 17 bases lay in between. This CDR3 comprises 15 residues. CDR1 is MGHRA, CDR2 YSYEKL, per germline. The CDR3 region has the DNA TGCGCCAGCAGCCCGAGTGAGGCCCTAGGAGGGGAGCTGTTTTTT. This codes for CASSPSEALGGELFF.

The chain combines TRBV20-1 with TRBJ2-1; D is possibly TRBD1 or TRBD2 (5 bases each). This CDR3 has 15 residues. Per germline, CDR1 DFQATT and CDR2 SNEGSKA (reference sequence). V was cut by 6 bases and J by 1 base, with 16 bases left in between. CDR3 DNA: TGCAGTGCCGCAGACGGGGACGTATCCTACAATGAGCAGTTCTTC. Protein: CSAADGDVSYNEQFF.

For this clonotype: A much larger clonotype is one base distant, so this may be a read error. The gene calls are TRBV4-1 and TRBJ1-1; D might be TRBD1 (6 bases). The CDR3 is made up of 17 amino acids. The V gene's germline CDR1 is MGHRA and CDR2 YSYEKL. The CDR3 DNA reads TGCGCCAGCATCCAAGATGGGGGCCGCACAGGAAACACTGAAGCTTTCTTT. Encoded protein: CASIQDGGRTGNTEAFF.

This clonotype was counted between two and nine times. It may be a read error: a sequence one base away is much more abundant. CDR3 residues: CASDRVSGELFF. CDR3 nucleotide sequence: TGTGCCAGCGACAGGGTGTCGGGGGAGCTGTTTTTT. The V call is TRBV6-2 or TRBV6-3, the J call TRBJ2-2; TRBD1 matches 7 bases. Unmatched junction bases numbered 5, after V lost 8 bases and J lost 8 bases. Germline loops: CDR1 MNHEY, CDR2 SVGEGT. The CDR3 totals 12 residues.

A word on this clonotype: Possible read error: a much larger clone is one base away. The V gene is TRBV14, the J gene TRBJ1-1; D is undetermined. There are 16 residues in the CDR3. Germline CDR1 and CDR2: SGHDN and FVKESK. CDR3 region: CVSSQDLGRFNTEAFF. CDR3 in DNA: TGTGTCAGCAGCCAAGATCTAGGACGGTTCAACACTGAAGCTTTCTTT.

A word on this clonotype: A much larger clone is a single base away; this may be a read error. This chain joins TRBV6-1 and TRBJ1-1, with D unclear. Germline V lookup: CDR1 MNHNS, CDR2 SASEGT. This CDR3 has 12 residues. V was pared by 6 bases and J by 1 base, with 6 bases between. The CDR3 coding sequence is TGTGCCAGCAGAGAGGAGAACACTGAAGCTTTCTTT. This codes for CASREENTEAFF.

In regard to this clonotype: At one end, the junction sequence differs from germline, possibly due to a read error. This chain joins TRBV10-1 and TRBJ2-2; 10 bases are a match to TRBD2. The length of the CDR3 is 15 residues. Germline values: CDR1 WNHNN, CDR2 SYGVQD (reference sequence). The DNA for the CDR3 is TGCGCTAGCAGTGAGACTAGCGGGCGTTTCGGGGAGCTGTTTTTT. Translating gives CASSETSGRFGELFF.

This clonotype was seen a few times. A much larger clone differs from this one at a single base, so this may be a read error. This chain joins TRBV12-3 or TRBV12-4 and TRBJ2-5; TRBD2 matches 10 bases. This CDR3 is built from 17 residues. With 5 bases clipped from V and 4 bases from J, the junction kept 13 bases outside the gene matches. The chain's CDR3 is CASSPGLAGVVGETQYF. In nucleotides, the CDR3 is TGTGCCAGCAGTCCCGGTCTAGCGGGAGTTGTTGGAGAGACCCAGTACTTC.

V is TRBV20-1 and J is TRBJ2-7; unclear D gene. The germline V gene has CDR1 DFQATT and CDR2 SNEGSKA (reference sequence). There are 12 residues in the CDR3. The chain's CDR3 is CNVLQPPYEQYF. CDR3 DNA sequence: TGCAATGTTCTACAGCCTCCCTACGAGCAGTACTTC.

This sequence joins TRBV21-1 and TRBJ1-1. TRBV21-1 is an annotated pseudogene. This CDR3 comprises 16 residues. The CDR3 loop is CASSKAGERMNTEAFF. In DNA form, the CDR3 reads TGTGCCAGCAGCAAAGCGGGGGAACGTATGAACACTGAAGCCTTCTTT.

As regards this clonotype: A read error is possible here, since a much larger clone lies one base away. The chain recombines TRBV5-1 with TRBJ2-7, with D perhaps being TRBD1 or TRBD2 (5 bases each). Per the germline V gene, CDR1 is SGHRS and CDR2 is YFSETQ. This CDR3 has 13 amino acids. The CDR3 DNA is TGCGCCGGCAGGGAGCCAAGCGGATACGAGCAGTACTTC. It is translated as CAGREPSGYEQYF. The complete variable domain, with remaining parts taken from reference TRBV5-1 and TRBJ2-7, reads KAGVTQTPRYLIKTRGQQVTLSCSPISGHRSVSWYQQTPGQGLQFLFEYFSETQRNKGNFPGRFSGRQFSNSRSEMNVSTLELGDSALYLCAGREPSGYEQYFGPGTRLTVT.

Worth noting for this clonotype: The junction does not match germline at one end; this may be a read error. The genes are TRBV20-1 and TRBJ2-5; 8 positions agree with TRBD2. Germline-derived CDR1 and CDR2 are DFQATT and SNEGSKA (reference sequence). CDR3 size: 16 residues. CDR3: CSAPLPGGRKQGTQYF. DNA for the CDR3: TGCAGCGCTCCATTACCTGGCGGGAGGAAACAAGGGACCCAGTACTTC.